The rows below give T cell receptor beta chains drawn from one sample of a study of shared clonotypes between healthy human individuals. Clones were read by immunoSEQ multiplex PCR, and TCRdb kept only the in-frame ones, dropping some. The sample carries over 2 million clones, 92% recorded once. The sequenced material came from naive CD4+ T cells from PBMCs. The receptor source for this set is a man aged 18 to 29 in good health. Some clones in this sample may be carry-over from other donors' samples. Each CDR3 is given with its conserved first and last residue. Each record gives: clone size, V gene, J gene, D gene, CDR3 DNA, CDR3 protein. D genes are given only for firm matches. Rows may omit the clone size; those that give it use once, few, many or a size class.

.	TRBV28	TRBJ1-5	.	TGTGCCAGCAGCCAGTCGAATCAGCCCCAGCATTTT	CASSQSNQPQHF
.	TRBV29-1	TRBJ2-7	.	TGCAGCGTTGTCCCAGACCGGGTGGACGAGCAGTACTTC	CSVVPDRVDEQYF
.	TRBV18	TRBJ2-1	.	TGTGCCAGCTCACCAGCGGATCTTTCCTACAATGAGCAGTTCTTC	CASSPADLSYNEQFF
once	TRBV4-2	TRBJ1-2	.	TGTGCCAGCAGCCAAGTTCCTCCTAACTATGGCTACACCTTC	CASSQVPPNYGYTF
.	TRBV11-2	TRBJ2-2	.	TGTGCCAGCAGCATTTCACCATTGGTCGGGGAGCTGTTTTTT	CASSISPLVGELFF
.	TRBV11-2	TRBJ1-5	.	TGTGCCAGCAGCTTAACGGGGAGCAATCAGCCCCAGCATTTT	CASSLTGSNQPQHF
.	TRBV4-1	TRBJ2-3	.	TGCGCCAGCAGCCAATCCACAGATACGCAGTATTTT	CASSQSTDTQYF
.	TRBV7-2	TRBJ2-1	.	TGTGCCAGCAGCCTCTACACCCCCATTGAGCAGTTCTTC	CASSLYTPIEQFF
.	TRBV9	TRBJ1-2	TRBD1	TGTGCCAGCAGCCCAGGGACAGGGGGAGGTCGGTATGGCTACACCTTC	CASSPGTGGGRYGYTF
.	TRBV18	TRBJ2-7	.	TGTGCCAGCCAGACGACAGAGGGCGCTGCCTACGAGCAGTACTTC	CASQTTEGAAYEQYF